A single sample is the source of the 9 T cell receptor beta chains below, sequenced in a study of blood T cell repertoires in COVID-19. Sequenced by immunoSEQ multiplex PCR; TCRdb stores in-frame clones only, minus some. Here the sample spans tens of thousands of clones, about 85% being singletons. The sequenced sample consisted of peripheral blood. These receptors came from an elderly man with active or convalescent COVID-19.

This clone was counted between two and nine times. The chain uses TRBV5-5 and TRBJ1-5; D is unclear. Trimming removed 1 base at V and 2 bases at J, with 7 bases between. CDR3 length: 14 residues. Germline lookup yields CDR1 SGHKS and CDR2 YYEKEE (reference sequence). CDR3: CASSLFPGNQPQHF. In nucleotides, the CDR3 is TGTGCCAGCAGCTTGTTCCCGGGCAATCAGCCCCAGCATTTT.

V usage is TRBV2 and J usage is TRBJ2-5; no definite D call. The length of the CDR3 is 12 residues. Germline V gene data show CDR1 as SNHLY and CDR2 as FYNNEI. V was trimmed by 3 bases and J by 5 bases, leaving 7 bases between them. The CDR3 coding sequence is TGTGCCAGCAGTGACTGGCGGGAGACCCAGTACTTC. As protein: CASSDWRETQYF.

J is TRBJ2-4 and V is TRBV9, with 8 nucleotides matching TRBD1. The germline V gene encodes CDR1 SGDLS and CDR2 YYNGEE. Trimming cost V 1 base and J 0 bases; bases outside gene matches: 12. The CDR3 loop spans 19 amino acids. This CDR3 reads CASSVLRGLTALAKNIQYF. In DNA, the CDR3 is TGTGCCAGCAGCGTACTCAGGGGGCTTACGGCATTAGCCAAAAACATTCAGTACTTC.

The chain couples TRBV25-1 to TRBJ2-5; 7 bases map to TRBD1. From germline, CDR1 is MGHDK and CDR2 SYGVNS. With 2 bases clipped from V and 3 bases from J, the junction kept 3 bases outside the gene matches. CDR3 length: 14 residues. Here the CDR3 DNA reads TGTGCCAGCAGTGAACCCGGGACAGAAGAGACCCAGTACTTC. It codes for CASSEPGTEETQYF.

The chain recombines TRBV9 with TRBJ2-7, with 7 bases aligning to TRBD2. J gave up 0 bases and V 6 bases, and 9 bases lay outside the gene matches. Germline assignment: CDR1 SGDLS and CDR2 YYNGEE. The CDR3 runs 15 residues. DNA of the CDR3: TGTGCCAGCACCCCCGGCATAGCGGGCTCCTACGAGCAGTACTTC. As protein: CASTPGIAGSYEQYF.

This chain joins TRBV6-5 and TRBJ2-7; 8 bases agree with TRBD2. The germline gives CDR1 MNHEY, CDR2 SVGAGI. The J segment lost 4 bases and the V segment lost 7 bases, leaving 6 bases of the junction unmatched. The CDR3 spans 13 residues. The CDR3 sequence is CASTRTSPYEQYF. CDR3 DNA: TGTGCCAGCACTAGGACTAGCCCATACGAGCAGTACTTC.

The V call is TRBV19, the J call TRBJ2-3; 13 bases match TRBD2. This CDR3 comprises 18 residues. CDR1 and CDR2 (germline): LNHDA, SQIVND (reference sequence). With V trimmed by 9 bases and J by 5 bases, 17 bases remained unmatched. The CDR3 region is CASTLRLAGGHERDTQYF. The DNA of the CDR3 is TGTGCCAGCACCCTGCGACTAGCGGGGGGCCACGAGAGAGATACGCAGTATTTT. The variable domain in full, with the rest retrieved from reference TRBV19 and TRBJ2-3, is DGGITQSPKYLFRKEGQNVTLSCEQNLNHDAMYWYRQDPGQGLRLIYYSQIVNDFQKGDIAEGYSVSREKKESFPLTVTSAQKNPTAFYLCASTLRLAGGHERDTQYFGPGTRLTVL.

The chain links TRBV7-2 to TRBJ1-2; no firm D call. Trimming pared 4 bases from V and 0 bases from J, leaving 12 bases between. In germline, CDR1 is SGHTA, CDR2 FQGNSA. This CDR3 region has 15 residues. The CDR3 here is CASSYILGANYGYTF. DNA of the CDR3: TGTGCCAGCAGCTACATTCTCGGGGCTAACTATGGCTACACCTTC.

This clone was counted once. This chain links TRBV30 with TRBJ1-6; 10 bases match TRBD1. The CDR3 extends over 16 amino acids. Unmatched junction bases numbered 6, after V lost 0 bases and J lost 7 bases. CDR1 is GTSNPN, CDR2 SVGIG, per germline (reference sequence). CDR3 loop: CAWSVGRTGGNSPLHF. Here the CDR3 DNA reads TGTGCCTGGAGTGTGGGTCGGACAGGGGGGAATTCACCCCTCCACTTT.